One T cell receptor beta chain is described in this entry. Its binding antigen is unknown. Within one base of it there is no much larger clone, and no base qualities were kept. This sample also contains other DNA sequences that code for the same CDR3. The record originates from a study of shared clonotypes between healthy human individuals (TCRdb year 2020). Concerning the study at large: The cohort comprised a couple of women and a few men aged 18 to 49 years. The study deeply sequenced blood TCR repertoires of about 5 healthy adults to estimate repertoire size and the extent of clonotype sharing between individuals. To increase sequencing depth and limit assay-specific biases, TCR repertoire library preparation and sequencing were carried out by different laboratories using diverse techniques. Leukapheresis yielded between about 0.85 and 10 billion PBMCs per donor.

The donors were healthy, HIV-negative adults with no recently reported acute infections or vaccinations. Only Caucasian adults living in Nashville, Tennessee, USA were represented among the donors. For unsorted samples, about 85 million PBMCs were counted and genomic DNA was extracted with the QIAamp DNA Blood Mini kit. After blood collection by leukapheresis, PBMCs were isolated using Ficoll-Histopaque density gradient centrifugation and then cryopreserved in the vapor phase of liquid nitrogen. Trimming costs V 0 bases and J 0 bases, and their ends lie 6 bases apart. The germline V gene encodes CDR1 SEHNR and CDR2 FQNEAQ (reference sequence). The cysteine opens and the phenylalanine closes a CDR3 of 15 amino acids. Solely the CDR3 DNA is kept, with 45 bases framed from the first base. Using the deep immunoSEQ assay, TCR CDR3 regions were amplified from genomic DNA by multiplex PCR. Extracted genomic DNA from each cell subset was spread evenly across all wells of several immunoSEQ 96-well plates, with each plate serving as a replicate. For unsorted PBMC, approximately 290 ng of genomic DNA, equivalent to around 30,000 T cell genomes, went into each replicate PCR. Ten immunoSEQ deep assay plates were used to sequence the unsorted PBMC genomic DNA. Purified libraries were quantified with a Qubit 3.0 fluorometer, sized on a Bioanalyzer 2100, and re-quantified with the KAPA Library Quantification kit. Every immunoSEQ 96-well plate was sequenced on a separate single-read 150-cycle Illumina NextSeq 550 flow cell. In the source study's methods: Because the immunoSEQ output held only junctional sequences and lacked quality scores, the filtering could not match the filtering applied to full-length reads. Sequences were annotated with PyIR, a Python wrapper for IgBLAST v1.9, and V/J genes and CDR3 were assigned using IMGT germline references. Any read was removed if the V/J assignment was weak (E-value above 1e-6), the CDR3 was missing, or the read contained stop codons, out-of-frame junctions, or ambiguous translated residues. V3J clonotypes were defined as sequences sharing an identical inferred V gene, J gene, and CDR3 amino acid sequence. Percentage overlap between repertoires was computed as shared unique clonotypes divided by the size of the smaller repertoire. Three approaches were used to assess repertoire richness: RTK rarefaction, the Chao1 estimator, and Recon v2.1 estimates of unobserved clonotypes. The table comes from immuneACCESS by way of TCRdb, which keeps in-frame sequences with V and J called. Part of the clones is missing from these tables; in studies checked, under half for an unresolved V gene and the rest for unknown reasons. That table is the source of V, J and clone size, and D and trimming were worked out from the DNA. Recorded for this sample are about 490,000 clones; roughly 80% of them occurred a single time. The top ten constitute roughly 13% of the sample.

What the research found in general, with its limitations: Based on pairwise subsampling, the degree of clonotype sharing among donors was expected to be affected by sequencing depth. The genetic and exposure-history diversity represented was limited by the small number of donors. Sampling was restricted to blood, and TCR repertoires in tissue are likely to differ from TCR repertoires in blood.

Sequencing was done on a sample of PBMCs. Here the chain combines TRBV7-9 and TRBJ1-3; the D gene lacks a confident call. The TCR sequence derives from a woman aged 40 to 50 in good health. Some clones in this sample may be carry-over from other donors' samples. The CDR3 is CASSLAGGSGNTIYF. The sequenced DNA is TGTGCCAGCAGCTTAGCCGGCGGCTCTGGAAACACCATATATTTT.